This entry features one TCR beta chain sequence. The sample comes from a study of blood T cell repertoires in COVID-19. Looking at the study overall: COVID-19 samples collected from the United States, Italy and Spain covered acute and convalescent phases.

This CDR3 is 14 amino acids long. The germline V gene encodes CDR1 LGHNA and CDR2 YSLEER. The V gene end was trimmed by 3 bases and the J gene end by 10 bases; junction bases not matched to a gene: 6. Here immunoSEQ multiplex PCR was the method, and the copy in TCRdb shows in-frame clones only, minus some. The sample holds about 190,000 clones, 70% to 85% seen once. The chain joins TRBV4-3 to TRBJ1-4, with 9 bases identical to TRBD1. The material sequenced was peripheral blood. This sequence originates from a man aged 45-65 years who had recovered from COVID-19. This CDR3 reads CASSQTGGVGKLFF. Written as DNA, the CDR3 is TGCGCCAGCAGCCAGACAGGGGGTGTCGGAAAACTGTTTTTT.